Listed here is a single T cell receptor beta chain. Its antigen is undetermined. The PCR made use of 60 Vbeta and 13 Jbeta primers. Profiling relied on immunoSEQ multiplex PCR, and the TCRdb table lists in-frame clones only, not all of them. The table has a few hundred thousand clones, around four fifths seen once. The data were obtained in a study of cytomegalovirus exposure and HLA in healthy donors. Overall study results and limits: Most subjects had HLA-A and HLA-B alleles reportedly predicted accurately by TCR beta sequences.

Germline loops: CDR1 MDHEN, CDR2 SYDVKM. Trimming took 8 bases from V and 6 from J; bases not matched to a gene: 3. The CDR3 is 14 residues long. The clonotype was recovered from a woman aged 40-49 years in good health and CMV-seropositive. The V call is TRBV28, the J call TRBJ2-1; TRBD2 matches 14 bases. The sequencing sample was made of PBMCs. CDR3 in DNA: TGTGCCAGCCAGACTAGCGGGAGGGTCAATGAGCAGTTCTTC. This sequence encodes CASQTSGRVNEQFF.